The rows below give T cell receptor beta chains drawn from one sample of a study of T cell responses to AZD1222 COVID-19 vaccine. The table came from immunoSEQ multiplex PCR; TCRdb's copy has only in-frame clones and leaves some out. The sample yields approximately 140,000 clones, roughly 91% seen once. Sample: peripheral blood, taken on day 0 of AZD1222 vaccination. These receptors all stem from an adult in good health. CDR3s include the opening cysteine and the closing phenylalanine or tryptophan. A D gene is named only where the DNA matches it firmly. Rows give clone size only sometimes, using once, few, many, or a class for an expanded clone.

>TRBV4-3|NA|NA|TRBJ1-2
TGCGCCAGCAGCCACTCAGGACAGTATGGCTACACCTTC
CASSHSGQYGYTF
>TRBV29-1|NA|NA|TRBJ2-1
TGCAGCGTTGAACTCGGACCCAAAAACTACAATGAGCAGTTCTTC
CSVELGPKNYNEQFF
>TRBV19|NA|once|TRBJ2-2
TGTGCCAGTAGTATTCTAAGGGAGGACACCGGGGAGCTGTTTTTT
CASSILREDTGELFF
>TRBV12-3/TRBV12-4|NA|few|TRBJ1-2
TGTGCCAGCAGTTTGTCACTTAACTATGGCTACACCTTC
CASSLSLNYGYTF
>TRBV5-1|NA|once|TRBJ1-6
TGCGCCAGCAGCCTGGAGAGTGGGGGGGCGGCTTCACCCCTCCACTTT
CASSLESGGAASPLHF
>TRBV25-1|NA|NA|TRBJ1-2
TGTGCCAGCAGTGAATCGGGAGGGGGAGTAGGCTACACCTTC
CASSESGGGVGYTF
>TRBV28|TRBD1|NA|TRBJ1-2
TGTGCCAGCAGTTTCGGGACAGTGAGGGGCTACACCTTC
CASSFGTVRGYTF
>TRBV19|NA|NA|TRBJ2-7
TGTGCCAGTAGTATAGTTGGGGGGTCCTCCTACGAGCAGTACTTC
CASSIVGGSSYEQYF
>TRBV10-2|NA|NA|TRBJ2-5
TGCGCCAGCACGGGGGCCCGGGAGACCCAGTACTTC
CASTGARETQYF
>TRBV10-3|NA|NA|TRBJ1-5
TGTGCCACCAGTTCGGATATGGGCAATCAGCCCCAGCATTTT
CATSSDMGNQPQHF
>TRBV30|NA|once|TRBJ2-3
TGTGCCTGGAGTGTAGGTGGGACAGATACGCAGTATTTT
CAWSVGGTDTQYF
>TRBV3-1/TRBV3-2|TRBD2|NA|TRBJ2-3
TGTGCCGCGGGGGGCAGCACAGATACGCAGTATTTT
CAAGGSTDTQYF
>TRBV30|NA|NA|TRBJ2-7
TGTGCCTGGACCCCTCCGGGGACGTCAGCCTACGAGCAGTACTTC
CAWTPPGTSAYEQYF
>TRBV7-9|NA|NA|TRBJ1-2
TGTGCCAGCAGCTTACGGGCAGACGACTATGGCTACACCTTC
CASSLRADDYGYTF
>TRBV19|TRBD1|NA|TRBJ2-6
TGTGCCAGTAGTATACTGGGACAGGGTAGTGGGTCCGGGGCCAACGTCCTGACTTTC
CASSILGQGSGSGANVLTF
>TRBV19|NA|NA|TRBJ2-1
TGTGCCAGTAGTATAGGGCGGAATGAGCAGTTCTTC
CASSIGRNEQFF